The next 32 T cell receptor beta chains were all read from a single sample in a study of cytomegalovirus exposure and HLA in healthy donors. The PCR employed 60 Vbeta primers together with 13 Jbeta primers. Here immunoSEQ multiplex PCR was the method, and the copy in TCRdb shows in-frame clones only, minus some. The sample carries about 72,000 clones, around 80% recorded once. The sample comprised PBMCs. Receptor source: a man younger than 35 in good health and CMV-seronegative.

This chain links TRBV5-1 with TRBJ2-2; the match to TRBD2 covers 8 bases. With 5 bases clipped from V and 4 bases from J, the junction kept 7 bases outside the gene matches. Germline assignment: CDR1 SGHRS and CDR2 YFSETQ. This CDR3 spans 15 amino acids. CDR3 region: CASRVSGSLTGELFF. CDR3 bases: TGCGCCAGCAGGGTGAGCGGGAGTCTCACCGGGGAGCTGTTTTTT.

This clone was seen a handful of times. The genes are TRBV14 and TRBJ2-2, with unresolved D. V gave up 4 bases and J gave up 7 bases, with 19 bases separating them. The germline CDR1 and CDR2 sequences are SGHDN and FVKESK. The CDR3 contains 16 residues. CDR3 protein: CASSPSLAHRYGELFF. In nucleotides, the CDR3 is TGTGCCAGCAGCCCCTCCTTGGCTCACCGTTACGGGGAGCTGTTTTTT.

The chain is built from TRBV27 and TRBJ2-2, with D perhaps TRBD1 (5 bases). CDR1 MNHEY and CDR2 SMNVEV come from the germline V gene (reference sequence). The CDR3 is 13 amino acids. Trimming removed 6 bases from V and 4 bases from J, with 9 bases in between. The CDR3 loop is CASRPRATGELFF. CDR3 DNA: TGTGCCAGCAGACCCAGGGCCACCGGGGAGCTGTTTTTT.

This clone has just one count. The genes are TRBV14 and TRBJ2-3; TRBD1 matches at 8 bases. V lost 5 bases and J lost 4; bases outside the gene matches: 11. CDR3 length: 16 amino acids. Germline V gene sequence: CDR1 SGHDN, CDR2 FVKESK. CDR3 sequence (DNA): TGTGCCAGCAGCGGTCGACAGGGGTTTATGGCAGATACGCAGTATTTT. Translation gives CASSGRQGFMADTQYF.

The chain joins TRBV4-3 to TRBJ1-6, with 7 nucleotides matching TRBD1. The germline gives CDR1 LGHNA, CDR2 YSLEER. CDR3 size: 16 residues. V shed 0 bases, J shed 10 bases, and the junction held 9 bases outside the gene matches. The CDR3 nucleotides are TGCGCCAGCAGCCAAGAAGGAGCAGGGGGTGAATCACCCCTCCACTTT. As protein: CASSQEGAGGESPLHF.

The V and J genes are TRBV5-1 and TRBJ2-5, with D possibly TRBD1 on 5 matching bases. The CDR3 loop spans 14 amino acids. Trimming stripped 0 bases from V and 2 bases from J, with 8 bases between. Germline lookup yields CDR1 SGHRS and CDR2 YFSETQ. The CDR3: CASSLVSGQETQYF. DNA for the CDR3: TGCGCCAGCAGCTTGGTGTCAGGGCAAGAGACCCAGTACTTC.

This chain uses TRBV11-2 with TRBJ2-2; D is ambiguous. Per germline, CDR1 SGHAT and CDR2 FQNNGV. Trimming took 3 bases from V and 2 from J, leaving 7 bases between them. This CDR3 comprises 14 residues. CDR3 sequence reads: CASSFSVNTGELFF. CDR3 DNA sequence: TGTGCCAGCAGCTTTTCAGTTAACACCGGGGAGCTGTTTTTT.

This clone was counted a few times. This chain links TRBV6-1 with TRBJ1-1; a possible D gene is TRBD1 (6 bases). This CDR3 region has 14 residues. Germline assignment: CDR1 MNHNS and CDR2 SASEGT. Trimming shortened V by 10 bases and J by 0 bases, and 15 bases separated the two germline ends. CDR3 amino acids: CAIQRGYMNTEAFF. CDR3 nucleotides: TGTGCCATCCAAAGGGGGTACATGAACACTGAAGCTTTCTTT.

This clone was detected only a few times. The V call is TRBV11-2, the J call TRBJ2-5; D gene uncertain. The CDR3 spans 14 residues. The V end lost 5 bases, the J end lost 4 bases, and 14 bases lay between the germline ends. CDR1 is SGHAT and CDR2 is FQNNGV in the germline V gene. Here the CDR3 reads CASSPVSQRETQYF. The CDR3 DNA reads as TGTGCCAGCAGCCCCGTTTCACAGAGAGAGACCCAGTACTTC.

This clone was observed once. The chain has TRBV28 and TRBJ2-7; 7 nucleotides line up with TRBD1. The CDR3 length is 14 residues. Trimming took 6 bases from V and 3 from J; bases not matched to a gene: 8. Germline loops: CDR1 MDHEN, CDR2 SYDVKM. CDR3 loop: CASRVQGSGYEQYF. DNA of the CDR3: TGTGCCAGCAGAGTACAGGGGAGCGGCTACGAGCAGTACTTC.

CDR3: CASSPFSRENTEAFF. The CDR3 DNA reads TGCGCCAGCAGCCCGTTTAGTCGGGAGAACACTGAAGCTTTCTTT. The chain links TRBV5-1 to TRBJ1-1; D gene uncertain. Germline CDR1 and CDR2: SGHRS and YFSETQ. The V and J ends lost 4 bases and 1 base respectively, with 14 bases between them. This CDR3 spans 15 amino acids. The entire variable domain, with the rest obtained from reference TRBV5-1 and TRBJ1-1, is as follows: KAGVTQTPRYLIKTRGQQVTLSCSPISGHRSVSWYQQTPGQGLQFLFEYFSETQRNKGNFPGRFSGRQFSNSRSEMNVSTLELGDSALYLCASSPFSRENTEAFFGQGTRLTVV.

The chain employs TRBV5-1 and TRBJ2-2, with 7 bases fitting TRBD2. V lost 1 base to trimming and J lost 10 bases; unmatched junction nucleotides: 7. Per germline, CDR1 SGHRS and CDR2 YFSETQ. The CDR3 has 14 residues. CDR3: CASSLWGGTKELFF. For the CDR3, the DNA is TGCGCCAGCAGCTTGTGGGGGGGTACGAAGGAGCTGTTTTTT.

V is TRBV4-3 and J is TRBJ1-6; possibly TRBD1 for D (5 bases). Trimming shortened V by 0 bases and J by 10 bases, and 10 bases separated the two germline ends. Germline CDR1 LGHNA, CDR2 YSLEER. This CDR3 has 14 residues. The CDR3 sequence is CASSQDRAPSPLHF. CDR3 bases: TGCGCCAGCAGCCAAGACAGGGCGCCCTCACCCCTCCACTTT.

The chain uses TRBV4-3 and TRBJ2-7; perhaps TRBD2 as D (5 bases). The length of the CDR3 is 15 residues. Trimming removed 0 bases at V and 0 bases at J, with 9 bases between. From germline, CDR1 is LGHNA and CDR2 YSLEER. CDR3 bases: TGCGCCAGCAGCCAAGATCTGAGGGTCTCCTACGAGCAGTACTTC. Its protein product is CASSQDLRVSYEQYF.

About this clone itself: This same CDR3 is encoded by further DNA sequences in the sample. The V gene is TRBV15, the J gene TRBJ1-1; maybe TRBD1 (6 bases). The V gene's germline CDR1 is LNHNV and CDR2 YYDKDF (reference sequence). The CDR3 has 14 amino acids. The V and J ends lost 0 bases and 1 base respectively, with 6 bases between them. This CDR3 is CATSRDRGNTEAFF. The DNA of the CDR3 is TGTGCCACCAGCAGAGACAGGGGGAACACTGAAGCTTTCTTT.

Here the CDR3 reads CASLLARQETQYF. CDR3 nucleotides: TGTGCCAGCCTACTAGCAAGGCAAGAGACCCAGTACTTC. The chain joins TRBV6-4 to TRBJ2-5; D is possibly TRBD2 (6 bases). CDR1 MRHNA and CDR2 SNTAGT come from the germline V gene. The CDR3 extends over 13 amino acids. The V end was cut by 8 bases, the J end by 2 bases, with 12 bases between.

CDR3 loop: CASSLPTGGGNEKLFF. The CDR3 DNA sequence: TGTGCCAGCAGCTTACCAACAGGGGGGGGTAATGAAAAACTGTTTTTT. The chain combines TRBV7-6 with TRBJ1-4, with 8 bases fitting TRBD1. The CDR3 sequence is 16 residues long. Trimming removed 2 bases from V and 4 bases from J; junction bases left unmatched: 6. Germline-derived CDR1 and CDR2 are SGHVS and FNYEAQ.

V is TRBV4-1 and J is TRBJ2-5; D unclear. The end of the DNA fits TRBJ2-7 better, so the J call may be wrong. This CDR3 has 14 amino acids. Germline lookup yields CDR1 MGHRA and CDR2 YSYEKL. The DNA for the CDR3 is TGCGCCAGCAGCCTAGCCTACCCCGTCTACGAGCAGTACTTC. Amino acid sequence: CASSLAYPVYEQYF.

J is TRBJ1-1 and V is TRBV20-1; TRBD1 agrees at 7 bases. The CDR3 covers 11 residues. Germline CDR1 is DFQATT and CDR2 is SNEGSKA (reference sequence). V lost 3 bases and J lost 8; bases outside the gene matches: 3. The DNA for the CDR3 is TGCAGTGCTAGTCACAGGGGAGAAGCTTTCTTT. Protein sequence: CSASHRGEAFF.

V and J are TRBV7-2 and TRBJ1-5; 7 positions agree with TRBD1. Germline CDR1 SGHTA, CDR2 FQGNSA. Trimming at V came to 5 bases and at J to 0 bases, leaving 13 bases not matched to a gene. The CDR3 is made up of 18 amino acids. CDR3: CASSQKQGSGDSNQPQHF. The CDR3 DNA sequence: TGTGCCAGCAGCCAGAAACAGGGGAGCGGCGATAGCAATCAGCCCCAGCATTTT.

The CDR3 region is CASRLTGGETQYF. In DNA, the CDR3 is TGTGCCAGCAGGTTGACAGGGGGAGAGACCCAGTACTTC. The chain joins TRBV7-2 to TRBJ2-5, with TRBD1 identical over 9 bases. The CDR3 length is 13 residues. V shed 6 bases and J 4 bases; nucleotides not matched to a gene: 3. Germline V CDR1 and CDR2: SGHTA, FQGNSA.

The chain links TRBV6-5 to TRBJ2-5; the D gene is possibly TRBD2 (6 bases). There are 13 residues in the CDR3. V was trimmed by 4 bases and J by 7 bases, leaving 13 bases between them. In germline, CDR1 is MNHEY, CDR2 SVGAGI. The CDR3 DNA follows: TGTGCCAGCAGTTTAGGGCGGCGGGGGACCCAGTACTTC. This gives the protein CASSLGRRGTQYF.

V is TRBV6-5 and J is TRBJ1-5, with 9 bases aligning to TRBD1. Germline CDR1 and CDR2: MNHEY and SVGAGI. The J segment lost 6 bases and the V segment lost 6 bases, leaving 6 bases of the junction unmatched. The CDR3 is 14 residues long. CDR3 DNA sequence: TGTGCCAGCAGACCAACAGGGGGCCTTCAGCCCCAGCATTTT. This gives the protein CASRPTGGLQPQHF.

The rearrangement links TRBV6-5 to TRBJ2-7; TRBD1 aligns across 10 bases. The CDR3 covers 15 residues. Per the germline V gene, CDR1 is MNHEY and CDR2 is SVGAGI. With 4 bases clipped from V and 4 bases from J, the junction kept 7 bases outside the gene matches. In DNA, the CDR3 is TGTGCCAGCAGTTTCCGGGACAGGGGCTCGTACGAGCAGTACTTC. The encoded protein is CASSFRDRGSYEQYF.

The rearrangement links TRBV30 to TRBJ1-4, with 7 bases aligning to TRBD1. The length of the CDR3 is 14 residues. V trimming: 5 bases; J trimming: 8 bases; junction bases outside the gene matches: 11. The germline CDR1 and CDR2 sequences are GTSNPN and SVGIG (reference sequence). CDR3 in amino acids: CAWQRDSLGEKLFF. The CDR3 DNA sequence: TGTGCCTGGCAACGGGACAGCCTGGGGGAAAAACTGTTTTTT.

The chain is built from TRBV6-4 and TRBJ2-5, with 9 bases matching TRBD1. CDR3 length equals 16 residues. CDR1 MRHNA and CDR2 SNTAGT come from the germline V gene. The J segment lost 2 bases and the V segment lost 3 bases, leaving 7 bases of the junction unmatched. The CDR3 nucleotides are TGTGCCAGCAGTGATAGACCGGGACAGGGACAAGAGACCCAGTACTTC. Protein sequence: CASSDRPGQGQETQYF.

In the case of this clone: At one boundary the junction diverges from the germline segment, which might be a read error. The CDR3 region is CDSSQDGGLAKPYEQYF. The CDR3, as DNA: TGTGACAGCAGCCAAGATGGGGGACTAGCGAAACCCTACGAGCAGTACTTC. The rearrangement joins TRBV4-2 to TRBJ2-7, with 10 bases matching TRBD2. The CDR3 contains 17 residues. CDR1 LGHNA and CDR2 YNFKEQ come from the germline V gene.

The sample holds a few counts of this clone. This rearrangement joins TRBV5-4 to TRBJ1-2; 10 bases are shared with TRBD1. The CDR3 has 17 amino acids. The germline CDR1 and CDR2 sequences are SGHNT and YYREEE (reference sequence). Trimming at V came to 5 bases and at J to 3 bases, leaving 13 bases not matched to a gene. Here the CDR3 reads CASSSLSRDRGDYGYTF. The CDR3 coding sequence is TGTGCCAGCAGTTCTCTCAGCCGGGACAGGGGAGACTATGGCTACACCTTC.

V and J are TRBV6-6 and TRBJ2-7; TRBD1 agrees at 7 bases. Germline V gene data show CDR1 as MNHNY and CDR2 as SVGAGI (reference sequence). This CDR3 is built from 14 residues. V trimming: 4 bases; J trimming: 8 bases; junction bases outside the gene matches: 11. This chain's CDR3 is CASSFYETGAQQYF. The CDR3, as DNA: TGTGCCAGCAGTTTTTACGAAACAGGGGCTCAGCAGTACTTC.

This clone was counted a single time. Germline is not matched at one junction end, which may reflect a read error. The V and J genes are TRBV29-1 and TRBJ1-1; D is uncertain. The V gene's germline CDR1 is SQVTM and CDR2 ANQGSEA. The CDR3 covers 17 residues. This chain's CDR3 is CIVEISKRDSLTTEAFF. DNA of the CDR3: TGCATCGTTGAAATATCTAAGAGGGATAGCCTTACTACTGAAGCTTTCTTT.

This chain links TRBV5-1 with TRBJ2-3; tentatively, D is TRBD2 (6 bases). The CDR3 contains 14 residues. Trimming took off 6 bases at V and 1 base at J, with 12 bases between the two ends. CDR1 is SGHRS and CDR2 is YFSETQ in the germline V gene. The CDR3 spells CASIQEGRTDTQYF. The CDR3 coding sequence is TGCGCCAGCATACAGGAGGGCCGCACAGATACGCAGTATTTT. Full variable domain (outside the CDR3, taken from reference TRBV5-1 and TRBJ2-3): KAGVTQTPRYLIKTRGQQVTLSCSPISGHRSVSWYQQTPGQGLQFLFEYFSETQRNKGNFPGRFSGRQFSNSRSEMNVSTLELGDSALYLCASIQEGRTDTQYFGPGTRLTVL.

The chain uses TRBV5-6 and TRBJ1-6, with 7 bases aligning to TRBD1. Germline V lookup: CDR1 SGHDT, CDR2 YYEEEE. CDR3 length equals 16 residues. V was clipped by 4 bases and J by 0 bases; unmatched bases: 4. The CDR3 bases are TGTGCCAGCAGCCTGGACAGGAGCTCCTATAATTCACCCCTCCACTTT. Its protein product is CASSLDRSSYNSPLHF.